Listed here are 28 T cell receptor beta chains from one sample, sequenced in a study of T cell responses to AZD1222 COVID-19 vaccine. Produced via immunoSEQ multiplex PCR; TCRdb's table is partial and in-frame only. Found here are about 110,000 clones, 90% to 95% of them singletons; the top ten hold about 6.8%. The material sequenced was peripheral blood, taken 28 days after the second AZD1222 dose. These receptor sequences come from an adult who received the AZD1222 COVID-19 vaccine.

The gene calls are TRBV9 and TRBJ1-1; possibly TRBD1 for D (5 bases). V gave up 6 bases and J gave up 2 bases, with 17 bases separating them. The CDR3 is made up of 15 amino acids. Germline V CDR1 and CDR2: SGDLS, YYNGEE. The DNA for the CDR3 is TGTGCCAGCAAGAAGGGGCCCCTGCCCAACACTGAAGCTTTCTTT. This translates into CASKKGPLPNTEAFF.

This clone came up once. This rearrangement joins TRBV7-2 to TRBJ2-3, with D tentatively TRBD1 or TRBD2 (7 bases each). CDR1 and CDR2 from the germline V gene are SGHTA and FQGNSA. V gave up 1 base and J gave up 6 bases, with 14 bases separating them. This CDR3 contains 15 residues. The CDR3 bases are TGTGCCAGCAGCTTAGACGGGACAGCGGGGGATACGCAGTATTTT. Its translation: CASSLDGTAGDTQYF.

The chain couples TRBV9 to TRBJ2-5; D might be TRBD2 (6 bases). The germline CDR1 and CDR2 sequences are SGDLS and YYNGEE. This CDR3 is 14 amino acids long. V was clipped by 3 bases and J by 1 base, with 10 bases between them. The CDR3 here is CASSAGLFQETQYF. The CDR3 bases are TGTGCCAGCAGCGCGGGACTGTTCCAAGAGACCCAGTACTTC.

The chain combines TRBV6-1 with TRBJ2-2, with D unresolved. V dropped 5 bases and J dropped 7 bases, with 11 bases sitting between them. There are 13 residues in the CDR3. Germline CDR1 and CDR2: MNHNS and SASEGT. The CDR3 nucleotides are TGTGCCAGCAGTTCCCGAGAGGTCGGGGAGCTGTTTTTT. This encodes CASSSREVGELFF.

V is TRBV5-6 and J is TRBJ1-2; the D is unclear. The germline V gene encodes CDR1 SGHDT and CDR2 YYEEEE. The CDR3 extends over 11 amino acids. Trimming pared 3 bases from V and 12 bases from J, leaving 12 bases between. The chain's CDR3 is CASSYDTVDTF. The CDR3 nucleotides are TGTGCCAGCAGCTACGACACGGTCGACACCTTC.

V and J are TRBV7-8 and TRBJ2-5; 10 bases are shared with TRBD1. The V gene end was trimmed by 2 bases and the J gene end by 2 bases; junction bases not matched to a gene: 11. This CDR3 has 18 residues. Germline V gene sequence: CDR1 SGHVS, CDR2 FQNEAQ. The CDR3 is CASSLLGGQGMGQETQYF. CDR3 DNA: TGTGCCAGCAGCTTACTTGGGGGACAGGGGATGGGTCAAGAGACCCAGTACTTC.

The chain combines TRBV12-5 with TRBJ2-1, with D perhaps TRBD1 (6 bases). There are 15 residues in the CDR3. Germline CDR1 and CDR2: LGHNT and FRNRAP. The V end lost 5 bases, the J end lost 1 base, and 12 bases lay between the germline ends. The CDR3 loop is CASGVQGTSYNEQFF. The DNA of the CDR3 is TGTGCTAGTGGTGTACAGGGAACTTCCTACAATGAGCAGTTCTTC. Full variable domain (outside the CDR3, taken from reference TRBV12-5 and TRBJ2-1): DARVTQTPRHKVTEMGQEVTMRCQPILGHNTVFWYRQTMMQGLELLAYFRNRAPLDDSGMPKDRFSAEMPDATLATLKIQPSEPRDSAVYFCASGVQGTSYNEQFFGPGTRLTVL.

The V call is TRBV28, the J call TRBJ1-1; 7 bases are a match to TRBD1. J gave up 1 base and V 5 bases, and 7 bases lay outside the gene matches. This CDR3 has 15 residues. CDR1 and CDR2 (germline): MDHEN, SYDVKM. In DNA form, the CDR3 reads TGTGCCAGCAGTACACAGGGGCGCGGGAACACTGAAGCTTTCTTT. Amino acids: CASSTQGRGNTEAFF.

V usage is TRBV6-2 or TRBV6-3 and J usage is TRBJ2-1, with 7 nucleotides matching TRBD2. After removal of 0 bases from V and 2 bases from J, the junction contained 10 bases not matched to a gene. The CDR3 spans 18 residues. From germline, CDR1 is MNHEY and CDR2 SVGEGT. This CDR3 is CASSYSAGRGLTYNEQFF. CDR3 sequence (DNA): TGTGCCAGCAGTTACTCTGCGGGGAGGGGATTAACCTACAATGAGCAGTTCTTC.

This chain uses TRBV6-1 with TRBJ1-5; D is undetermined. Germline loops: CDR1 MNHNS, CDR2 SASEGT. The V end was cut by 2 bases, the J end by 9 bases, with 11 bases between. This CDR3 is built from 13 residues. CDR3 nucleotides: TGTGCCAGCAGTGAAAGCGCGGGGTTGCCCCAGCATTTT. Protein sequence: CASSESAGLPQHF.

This chain links TRBV3-1 (or the pseudogene TRBV3-2) with TRBJ2-1; D is ambiguous. With 1 base removed from V and 2 bases from J, the gap between germline ends came to 3 bases. Germline values: CDR1 LGHDT, CDR2 YNNKEL (reference sequence). The CDR3 extends over 13 amino acids. The CDR3 nucleotides are TGTGCCAGCAGCCAAGGACCCTACAATGAGCAGTTCTTC. Protein: CASSQGPYNEQFF.

The chain recombines TRBV7-2 with TRBJ1-5; 7 bases line up with TRBD1. The CDR3 sequence is 15 residues long. V lost 2 bases and J lost 1; bases outside the gene matches: 2. CDR1 and CDR2 (germline): SGHTA, FQGNSA. The CDR3 spells CASSLSGGSNQPQHF. DNA of the CDR3: TGTGCCAGCAGCTTATCAGGGGGAAGCAATCAGCCCCAGCATTTT.

This clone was seen once. CDR3 sequence (DNA): TGTGCCATCAAAACCGCAGGGGCAAGAAACACTGAAGCTTTCTTT. Translation: CAIKTAGARNTEAFF. The chain recombines TRBV10-3 with TRBJ1-1; the D gene is possibly TRBD1 (6 bases). Trimming left V 7 bases short and J 2 bases short, with 17 bases between. Germline V gives CDR1 ENHRY, CDR2 SYGVKD. The CDR3 sequence is 15 residues long.

V usage is TRBV5-4 and J usage is TRBJ1-2; no clear D. The CDR3 length is 14 residues. Per germline, CDR1 SGHNT and CDR2 YYREEE (reference sequence). The V gene lost 4 bases and the J gene lost 2 bases, with 12 bases spanning the gap. The CDR3 DNA follows: TGTGCCAGCAGCCCCCGGAATGTCAACTATGGCTACACCTTC. This sequence encodes CASSPRNVNYGYTF.

The rearrangement links TRBV6-5 to TRBJ1-6; 7 positions match TRBD1. V lost 7 bases, J lost 6 bases, and 6 bases stayed unmatched. CDR1 is MNHEY and CDR2 is SVGAGI in the germline V gene. This CDR3 has 14 residues. The CDR3 reads CASKTGSLNSPLHF. The CDR3 coding sequence is TGTGCCAGCAAGACAGGGAGCCTTAATTCACCCCTCCACTTT.

The chain recombines TRBV6-1 with TRBJ1-1; 7 bases fit TRBD1. Germline loops: CDR1 MNHNS, CDR2 SASEGT. This CDR3 spans 14 amino acids. V lost 2 bases to trimming and J lost 6 bases; unmatched junction nucleotides: 6. The CDR3 DNA sequence: TGTGCCAGCAGTGAATACAGGGGAATCCCTGAAGCTTTCTTT. Translating it yields CASSEYRGIPEAFF.

V is TRBV7-8 and J is TRBJ1-5, with TRBD1 as a possible D gene (5 bases). Trimming cost V 2 bases and J 0 bases, with 11 bases left between them. The germline V gene has CDR1 SGHVS and CDR2 FQNEAQ. The CDR3 sequence is 16 residues long. The CDR3 loop reads CASSLRRGNSNQPQHF. The CDR3 DNA is TGTGCCAGCAGCTTAAGAAGGGGTAATAGCAATCAGCCCCAGCATTTT.

The chain combines TRBV14 with TRBJ2-7; 9 bases agree with TRBD2. Per the germline V gene, CDR1 is SGHDN and CDR2 is FVKESK. CDR3 length equals 15 residues. The junction had 5 bases not matched to a gene; V was cut back by 3 bases and J by 2 bases. CDR3 protein: CASSQALAGTYEQYF. CDR3 bases: TGTGCCAGCAGCCAGGCTCTAGCGGGGACCTACGAGCAGTACTTC.

The V gene is TRBV18, the J gene TRBJ1-4; no reliable D call. The germline CDR1 and CDR2 sequences are KGHSH and LQKENI. This CDR3 is built from 15 residues. V was shortened by 1 base and J by 2 bases, with 8 bases between the two germline ends. This CDR3 reads CASSPRRETNEKLFF. CDR3 in DNA: TGTGCCAGCTCACCACGCCGGGAGACTAATGAAAAACTGTTTTTT.

V usage is TRBV29-1 and J usage is TRBJ1-2; D possibly corresponds to TRBD1 (5 bases). The germline V gene encodes CDR1 SQVTM and CDR2 ANQGSEA. This CDR3 region has 13 residues. Trimming removed 7 bases from V and 4 bases from J, with 16 bases in between. As DNA, the CDR3 is TGCAGCGCCGCGGGGGGAGTACTCTATGGCTACACCTTC. It encodes CSAAGGVLYGYTF.

This sequence joins TRBV9 and TRBJ1-2; 9 bases map to TRBD1. V gave up 3 bases and J gave up 8 bases; unmatched junction bases: 2. Germline assignment: CDR1 SGDLS and CDR2 YYNGEE. The CDR3 is made up of 12 amino acids. The CDR3 loop is CASSGDRAGYTF. The CDR3 nucleotides read TGTGCCAGCAGCGGGGACAGGGCCGGCTACACCTTC.

The rearrangement joins TRBV10-3 to TRBJ1-5; no reliable D call. Germline values: CDR1 ENHRY, CDR2 SYGVKD. This CDR3 comprises 14 residues. The ends were cut back, 3 bases at V and 0 bases at J, with 6 bases in the middle. The CDR3 protein is CAISEGNSNQPQHF. DNA for the CDR3: TGTGCCATCAGTGAAGGGAATAGCAATCAGCCCCAGCATTTT.

The chain recombines TRBV28 with TRBJ2-7; D may correspond to TRBD1 or TRBD2 (5 bases each). CDR3 size: 15 residues. V gave up 4 bases and J gave up 5 bases, with 18 bases separating them. From germline, CDR1 is MDHEN and CDR2 SYDVKM. The CDR3: CASSSTSSGRNEQYF. Here the CDR3 DNA reads TGTGCCAGCAGTTCAACTAGTTCGGGACGTAACGAGCAGTACTTC.

The chain combines TRBV11-3 with TRBJ2-7; D is possibly TRBD2 (6 bases). Trimming removed 5 bases at V and 0 bases at J, with 8 bases between. The CDR3 covers 13 residues. Germline CDR1 SGHNT, CDR2 YENEEA. The CDR3 coding sequence is TGTGCCAGCAGCCGCGGGGTCTCCTACGAGCAGTACTTC. This sequence encodes CASSRGVSYEQYF.

The chain uses TRBV6-1 and TRBJ2-2, with D possibly matching TRBD2 (7 bases). CDR1 is MNHNS and CDR2 is SASEGT in the germline V gene. Trimming took off 3 bases at V and 4 bases at J, with 12 bases between the two ends. CDR3 size: 15 residues. The CDR3 nucleotides read TGTGCCAGCAGTGAGGGGGGGCGCGGCACCGGGGAGCTGTTTTTT. Protein product: CASSEGGRGTGELFF.

The chain combines TRBV18 with TRBJ2-5, with 14 bases identical to TRBD2. The germline gives CDR1 KGHSH, CDR2 LQKENI. V shed 6 bases, J shed 5 bases, and the junction held 2 bases outside the gene matches. This CDR3 is 14 amino acids long. In nucleotides, the CDR3 is TGTGCCAGCTCGACTAGCGGGAGGGGGGAGACCCAGTACTTC. Translated, it gives CASSTSGRGETQYF.

The rearrangement uses TRBV7-9 and TRBJ1-2; 8 bases are shared with TRBD1. This CDR3 comprises 13 residues. Germline CDR1 is SEHNR and CDR2 is FQNEAQ (reference sequence). With 5 bases clipped from V and 6 bases from J, the junction kept 5 bases outside the gene matches. CDR3 loop: CASSKDRAHGYTF. Here the CDR3 DNA reads TGTGCCAGCAGCAAGGACAGGGCCCATGGCTACACCTTC.

This chain connects TRBV30 to TRBJ1-4; D gene ambiguous. The germline CDR1 and CDR2 sequences are GTSNPN and SVGIG (reference sequence). CDR3 size: 12 residues. Deletions cut 0 bases from V and 8 bases from J, with 7 bases between. The CDR3 region is CAWSVRGEKLFF. DNA of the CDR3: TGTGCCTGGAGTGTACGAGGCGAAAAACTGTTTTTT.